Listed below are T cell receptor beta chains from one sample, sequenced in a study of technical replicates of blood from a handful of donors. The table came from immunoSEQ multiplex PCR; TCRdb's copy has only in-frame clones and leaves some out. The table includes about 88,000 clones, 85% to 95% detected once. Sample: T cells isolated from PBMCs. The receptors stem from a human donor in good health. The CDR3 runs from the conserved cysteine through the conserved F or W. The order of the fields is clone size, D gene, V gene, J gene, CDR3 DNA, CDR3 protein. D genes are given only for firm matches. Only part of the rows carry a size: once, few, many, or a class if the clone is expanded.

NA	TRBD1	TRBV6-1	TRBJ2-3	TGTGCCAGCAGTGGCCAACCGGGACAGGGCACAGATACGCAGTATTTT	CASSGQPGQGTDTQYF
NA	NA	TRBV11-3	TRBJ1-3	TGTGCCAGCAGCCTGGGGGGGCCTGGAAACACCATATATTTT	CASSLGGPGNTIYF
NA	TRBD2	TRBV27	TRBJ2-5	TGTGCCAGCAGGCTAGCGGGATGGCAGGAGACCCAGTACTTC	CASRLAGWQETQYF
once	TRBD1	TRBV7-9	TRBJ2-7	TGTGCCAGCAGCTTAGGCGAAGGACAGGGAGTAATCGAGCAGTACTTC	CASSLGEGQGVIEQYF
NA	NA	TRBV5-4	TRBJ2-3	TGTGCCAGCAGCTTGGCACTTCTAAGCACAGATACGCAGTATTTT	CASSLALLSTDTQYF
NA	NA	TRBV5-6	TRBJ1-1	TGTGCCAGCAGCCCGCCAGGGGCAAACACTGAAGCTTTCTTT	CASSPPGANTEAFF
NA	TRBD2	TRBV18	TRBJ2-1	TGTGCCAGCTCGAGGTCGGGACTAGCGGGAGGTGTTGAGCAGTTCTTC	CASSRSGLAGGVEQFF
NA	TRBD2	TRBV7-8	TRBJ2-1	TGTGCCAGCAGCCGACTACTGACTAGCGGGGGGGACAATGAGCAGTTCTTC	CASSRLLTSGGDNEQFF
once	TRBD1	TRBV7-9	TRBJ2-6	TGTGCCAGCAGCCCCTGGACAGGGGCACTTAACTCTGGGGCCAACGTCCTGACTTTC	CASSPWTGALNSGANVLTF
NA	TRBD2	TRBV11-3	TRBJ2-7	TGTGCCAGCAGCTTTGGACTAGCGGGCTACGAGCAGTACTTC	CASSFGLAGYEQYF
once	TRBD1	TRBV7-6	TRBJ2-3	TGTGCCAGCAGCTCCTCCCCGGGACAGGGGACCACAGATACGCAGTATTTT	CASSSSPGQGTTDTQYF
NA	TRBD1	TRBV4-1	TRBJ1-2	TGCGCCAGCAGCCCCGGACAGGAGGTTTATGGCTACACCTTC	CASSPGQEVYGYTF